This T cell receptor (beta chain) was profiled in a study of regulatory T cells in long-lasting Graves disease. This sample's time point: newly diagnosed GD, antithyroid drugs for less than 3 months. From RNA extracted from PBMCs, the TCR library was made. Library construction for TCR beta used iRepertoire HTBI primers and Arm-PCR of CDR3 regions. TCRdb independently ran MiXCR on the multiplex PCR reads; one entry per CDR3 protein. The table includes over 400,000 distinct CDR3 sequences, 12% to 15% detected once. General study results and limits: Segments TRBV28, TRBJ1-2 and TRBJ2-5 showed preferential usage in persistent disease. The study found persistent patients shared more public clonotypes (fewer than 3,000) than new patients (just over 950).

Turning to this clonotype: The antigen is undetermined. This clone may be a read error of a much larger clone one base away.

This CDR3 spans 15 amino acids. Germline V CDR1 and CDR2: SGHRS, YFSETQ. Losses at the gene ends were 1 base for V and 2 bases for J; bases not matched to a gene: 6. These same data were also listed under a study on T cells in Graves' hyperthyroidism and ophthalmopathy. That report notes: HTBI primers drove first-round RT-PCR of the TCR CDR3. A median approximately 6.5 months before onset, the model predicted ophthalmopathy.

The sample here was peripheral blood mononuclear cells (PBMCs), taken at new diagnosis, from a patient treated with antithyroid drugs. The sequence was obtained from a woman aged 45-60 years with Graves disease. The chain uses TRBV5-1 and TRBJ2-7; TRBD1 aligns across 7 bases. CDR3 region: CASSLRWTGPYEQYF. CDR3 nucleotides: TGCGCCAGCAGCTTGCGATGGACAGGACCCTACGAGCAGTACTTC.